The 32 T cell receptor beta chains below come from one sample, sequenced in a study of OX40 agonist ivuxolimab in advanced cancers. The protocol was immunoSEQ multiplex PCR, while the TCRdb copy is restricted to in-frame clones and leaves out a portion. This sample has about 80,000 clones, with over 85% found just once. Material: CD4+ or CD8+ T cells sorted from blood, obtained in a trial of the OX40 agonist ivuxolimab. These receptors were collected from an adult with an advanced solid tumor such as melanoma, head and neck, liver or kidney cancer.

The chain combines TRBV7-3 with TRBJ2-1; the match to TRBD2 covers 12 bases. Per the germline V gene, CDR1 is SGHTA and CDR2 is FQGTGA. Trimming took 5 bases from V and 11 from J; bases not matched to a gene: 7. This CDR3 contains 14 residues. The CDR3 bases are TGTGCCAGCAGCCCACCCGGACTAGCGGGAAAGCAGTTCTTC. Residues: CASSPPGLAGKQFF.

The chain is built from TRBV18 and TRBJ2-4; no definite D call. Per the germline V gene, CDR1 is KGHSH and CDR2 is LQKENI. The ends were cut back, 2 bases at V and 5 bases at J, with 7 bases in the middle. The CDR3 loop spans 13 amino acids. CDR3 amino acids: CASSPVAENIQYF. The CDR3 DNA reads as TGTGCCAGCTCACCAGTCGCGGAAAACATTCAGTACTTC.

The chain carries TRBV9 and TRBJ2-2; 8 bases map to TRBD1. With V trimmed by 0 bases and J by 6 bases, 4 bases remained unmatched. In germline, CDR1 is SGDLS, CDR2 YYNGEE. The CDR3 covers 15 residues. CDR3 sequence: CASSVVGTGPGELFF. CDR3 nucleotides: TGTGCCAGCAGCGTAGTCGGGACAGGTCCCGGGGAGCTGTTTTTT.

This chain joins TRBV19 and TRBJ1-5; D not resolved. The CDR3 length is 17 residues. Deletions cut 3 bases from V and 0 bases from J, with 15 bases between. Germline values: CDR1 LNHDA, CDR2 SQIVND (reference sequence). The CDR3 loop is CASSILGRGSSNQPQHF. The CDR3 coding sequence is TGTGCCAGTAGTATCCTCGGGCGGGGATCTAGCAATCAGCCCCAGCATTTT.

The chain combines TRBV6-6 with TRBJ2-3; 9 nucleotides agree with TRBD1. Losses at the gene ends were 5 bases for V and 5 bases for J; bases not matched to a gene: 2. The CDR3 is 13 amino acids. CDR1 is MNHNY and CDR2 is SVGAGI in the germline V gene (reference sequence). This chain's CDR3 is CASSNRGQDTQYF. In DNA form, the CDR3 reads TGTGCCAGCAGTAACAGGGGGCAAGATACGCAGTATTTT.

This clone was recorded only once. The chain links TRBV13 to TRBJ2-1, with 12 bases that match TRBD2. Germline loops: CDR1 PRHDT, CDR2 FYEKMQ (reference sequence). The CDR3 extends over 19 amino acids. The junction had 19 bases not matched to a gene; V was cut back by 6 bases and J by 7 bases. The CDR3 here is CASRVLAGGPGLVKNEQFF. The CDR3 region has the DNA TGTGCCAGCAGAGTCCTAGCGGGAGGGCCAGGACTAGTAAAGAATGAGCAGTTCTTC.

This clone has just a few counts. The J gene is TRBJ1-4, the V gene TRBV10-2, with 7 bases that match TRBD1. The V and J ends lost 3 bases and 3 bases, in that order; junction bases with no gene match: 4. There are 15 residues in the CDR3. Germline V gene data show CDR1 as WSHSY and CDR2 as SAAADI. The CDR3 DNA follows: TGCGCCAGCAGTGAACAGGGGAGATCTAATGAAAAACTGTTTTTT. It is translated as CASSEQGRSNEKLFF.

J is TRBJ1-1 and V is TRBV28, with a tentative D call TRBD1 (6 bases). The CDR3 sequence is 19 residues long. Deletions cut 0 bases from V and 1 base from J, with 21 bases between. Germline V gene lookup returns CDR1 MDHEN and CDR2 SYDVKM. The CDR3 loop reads CASSLWKIRTDPGNTEAFF. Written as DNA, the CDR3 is TGTGCCAGCAGTTTATGGAAAATCCGGACAGATCCTGGGAACACTGAAGCTTTCTTT.

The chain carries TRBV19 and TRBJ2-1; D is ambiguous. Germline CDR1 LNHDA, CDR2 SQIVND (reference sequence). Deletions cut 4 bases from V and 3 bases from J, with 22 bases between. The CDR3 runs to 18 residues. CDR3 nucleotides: TGTGCCAGTAGTACAGAGCCCCGGGCCTCAATACTCTACAATGAGCAGTTCTTC. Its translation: CASSTEPRASILYNEQFF.

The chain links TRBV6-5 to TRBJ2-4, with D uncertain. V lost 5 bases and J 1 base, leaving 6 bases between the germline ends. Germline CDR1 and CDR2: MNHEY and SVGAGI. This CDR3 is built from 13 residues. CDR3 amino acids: CASSNGAKNIQYF. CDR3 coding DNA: TGTGCCAGCAGTAACGGTGCCAAAAACATTCAGTACTTC.

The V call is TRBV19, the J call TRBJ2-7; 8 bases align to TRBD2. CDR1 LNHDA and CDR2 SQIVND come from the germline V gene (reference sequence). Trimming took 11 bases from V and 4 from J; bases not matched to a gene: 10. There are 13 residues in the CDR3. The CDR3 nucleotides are TGTGCCTCTCGGGGGGCTAGCGGGTACGAGCAGTACTTC. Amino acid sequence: CASRGASGYEQYF.

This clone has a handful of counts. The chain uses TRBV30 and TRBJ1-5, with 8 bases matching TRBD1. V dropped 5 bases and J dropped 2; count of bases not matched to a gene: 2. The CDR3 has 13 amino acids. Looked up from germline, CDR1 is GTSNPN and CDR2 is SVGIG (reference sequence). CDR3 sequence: CAWGQGGNQPQHF. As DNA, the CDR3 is TGTGCCTGGGGACAGGGCGGCAATCAGCCCCAGCATTTT.

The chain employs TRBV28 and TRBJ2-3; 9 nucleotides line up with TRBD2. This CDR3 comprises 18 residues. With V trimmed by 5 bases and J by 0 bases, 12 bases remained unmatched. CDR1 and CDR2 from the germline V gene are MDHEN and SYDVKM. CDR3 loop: CASSPAGGAVPSTDTQYF. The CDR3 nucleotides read TGTGCCAGCAGTCCGGCGGGAGGGGCGGTGCCTAGCACAGATACGCAGTATTTT. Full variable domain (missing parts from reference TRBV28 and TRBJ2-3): DVKVTQSSRYLVKRTGEKVFLECVQDMDHENMFWYRQDPGLGLRLIYFSYDVKMKEKGDIPEGYSVSREKKERFSLILESASTNQTSMYLCASSPAGGAVPSTDTQYFGPGTRLTVL.

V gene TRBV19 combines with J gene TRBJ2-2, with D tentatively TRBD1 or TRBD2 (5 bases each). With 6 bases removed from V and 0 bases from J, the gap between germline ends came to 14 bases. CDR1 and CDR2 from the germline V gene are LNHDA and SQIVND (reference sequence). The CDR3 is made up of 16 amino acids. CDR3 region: CASRPRGAPNTGELFF. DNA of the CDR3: TGTGCCAGTAGACCCCGGGGCGCCCCGAACACCGGGGAGCTGTTTTTT.

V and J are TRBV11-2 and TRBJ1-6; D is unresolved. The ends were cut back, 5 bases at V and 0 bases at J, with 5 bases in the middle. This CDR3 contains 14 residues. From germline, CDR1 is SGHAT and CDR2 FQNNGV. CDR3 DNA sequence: TGTGCCAGCAGCCAGTCCTCCTATAATTCACCCCTCCACTTT. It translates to CASSQSSYNSPLHF.

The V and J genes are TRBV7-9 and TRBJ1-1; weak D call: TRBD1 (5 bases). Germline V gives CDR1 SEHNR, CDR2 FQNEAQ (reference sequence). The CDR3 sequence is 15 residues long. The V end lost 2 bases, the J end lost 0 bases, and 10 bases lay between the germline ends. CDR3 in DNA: TGTGCCAGCAGCTTATTAGGGACGGTGAACACTGAAGCTTTCTTT. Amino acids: CASSLLGTVNTEAFF.

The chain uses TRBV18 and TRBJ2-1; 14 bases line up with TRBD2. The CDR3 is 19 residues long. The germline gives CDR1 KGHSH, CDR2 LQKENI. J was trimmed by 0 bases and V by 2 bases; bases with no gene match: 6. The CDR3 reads CASSPGTSGGGGSYNEQFF. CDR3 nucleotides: TGTGCCAGCTCACCAGGGACTAGCGGGGGCGGAGGCTCCTACAATGAGCAGTTCTTC.

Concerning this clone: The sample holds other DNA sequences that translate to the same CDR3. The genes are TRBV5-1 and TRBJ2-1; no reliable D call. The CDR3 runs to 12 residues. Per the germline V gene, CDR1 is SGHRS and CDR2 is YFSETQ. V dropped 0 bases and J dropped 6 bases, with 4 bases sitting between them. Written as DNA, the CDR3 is TGCGCCAGCAGCTTGGAGGGCAATGAGCAGTTCTTC. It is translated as CASSLEGNEQFF.

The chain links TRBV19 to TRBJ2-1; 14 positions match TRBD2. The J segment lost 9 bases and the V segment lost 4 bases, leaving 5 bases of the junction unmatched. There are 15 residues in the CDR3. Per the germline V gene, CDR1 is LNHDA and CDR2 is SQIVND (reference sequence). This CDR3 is CASSTGLAGEVEQFF. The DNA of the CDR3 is TGTGCCAGTAGTACGGGACTAGCGGGAGAGGTTGAGCAGTTCTTC.

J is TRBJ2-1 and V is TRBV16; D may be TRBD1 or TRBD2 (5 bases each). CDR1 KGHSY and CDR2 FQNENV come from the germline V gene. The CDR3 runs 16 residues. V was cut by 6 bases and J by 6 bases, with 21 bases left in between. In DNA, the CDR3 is TGTGCCAGCAGTTCGAAGGCCGGGACCCTCTTCAATGAGCAGTTCTTC. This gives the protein CASSSKAGTLFNEQFF.

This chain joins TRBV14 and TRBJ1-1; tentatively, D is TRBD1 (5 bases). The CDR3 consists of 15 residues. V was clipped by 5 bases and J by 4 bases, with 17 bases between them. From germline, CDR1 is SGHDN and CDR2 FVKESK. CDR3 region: CASSDTAGRGTEAFF. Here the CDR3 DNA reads TGTGCCAGCAGCGATACGGCAGGGAGAGGCACTGAAGCTTTCTTT.

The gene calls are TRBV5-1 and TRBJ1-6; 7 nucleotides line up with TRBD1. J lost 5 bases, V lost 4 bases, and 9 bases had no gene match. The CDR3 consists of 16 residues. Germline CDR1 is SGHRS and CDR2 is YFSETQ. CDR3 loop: CASSPRGTGDNSPLHF. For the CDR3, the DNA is TGCGCCAGCAGCCCACGGGGAACAGGGGATAATTCACCCCTCCACTTT. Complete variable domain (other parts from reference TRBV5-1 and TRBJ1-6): KAGVTQTPRYLIKTRGQQVTLSCSPISGHRSVSWYQQTPGQGLQFLFEYFSETQRNKGNFPGRFSGRQFSNSRSEMNVSTLELGDSALYLCASSPRGTGDNSPLHFGNGTRLTVT.

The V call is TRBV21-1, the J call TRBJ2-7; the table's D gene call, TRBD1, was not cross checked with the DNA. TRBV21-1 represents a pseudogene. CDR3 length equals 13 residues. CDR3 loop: CASSKPGAYEQYF. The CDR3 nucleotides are TGTGCCAGCAGCAAGCCAGGGGCCTACGAGCAGTACTTC.

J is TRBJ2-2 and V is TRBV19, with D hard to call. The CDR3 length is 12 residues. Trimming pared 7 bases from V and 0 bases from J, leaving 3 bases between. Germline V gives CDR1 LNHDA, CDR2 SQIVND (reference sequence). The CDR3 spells CASNANTGELFF. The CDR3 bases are TGTGCCAGTAACGCGAACACCGGGGAGCTGTTTTTT.

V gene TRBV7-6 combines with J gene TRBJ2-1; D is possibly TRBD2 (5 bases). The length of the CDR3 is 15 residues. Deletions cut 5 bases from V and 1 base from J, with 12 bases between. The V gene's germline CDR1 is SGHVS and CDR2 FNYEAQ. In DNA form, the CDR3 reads TGTGCCAGCAGCCCAGCCGGACTTTCCTACAATGAGCAGTTCTTC. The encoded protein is CASSPAGLSYNEQFF. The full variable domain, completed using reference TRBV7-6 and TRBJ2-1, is GAGVSQSPRYKVTKRGQDVALRCDPISGHVSLYWYRQALGQGPEFLTYFNYEAQQDKSGLPNDRFSAERPEGSISTLTIQRTEQRDSAMYRCASSPAGLSYNEQFFGPGTRLTVL.

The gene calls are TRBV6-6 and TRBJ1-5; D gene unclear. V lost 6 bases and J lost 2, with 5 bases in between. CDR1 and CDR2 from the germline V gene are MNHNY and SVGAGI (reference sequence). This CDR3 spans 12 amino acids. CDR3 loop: CASRAGNQPQHF. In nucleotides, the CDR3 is TGTGCCAGCAGGGCGGGCAATCAGCCCCAGCATTTT.

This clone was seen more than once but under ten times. The CDR3 bases are TGTGCCAGCAGCTTAACTGGGGGGTACGGGGAGCTGTTTTTT. Its translation: CASSLTGGYGELFF. The chain uses TRBV11-2 and TRBJ2-2; D is perhaps TRBD2 (6 bases). The CDR3 has 14 residues. In germline, CDR1 is SGHAT, CDR2 FQNNGV. V lost 2 bases to trimming and J lost 7 bases, with 11 bases between them.

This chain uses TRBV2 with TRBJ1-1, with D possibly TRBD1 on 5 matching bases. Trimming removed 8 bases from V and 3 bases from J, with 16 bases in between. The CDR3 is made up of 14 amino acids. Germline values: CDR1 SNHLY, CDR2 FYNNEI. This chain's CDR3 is CASRSGVRDTEAFF. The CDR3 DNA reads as TGTGCCAGCCGGTCGGGGGTTCGGGACACTGAAGCTTTCTTT.

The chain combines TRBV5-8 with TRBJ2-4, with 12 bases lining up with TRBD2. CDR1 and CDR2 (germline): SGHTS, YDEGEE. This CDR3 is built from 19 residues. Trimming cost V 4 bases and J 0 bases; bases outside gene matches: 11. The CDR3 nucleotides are TGTGCCAGCAGCCCCGGACTAGCGGGGCCCCTTGTAGCCAAAAACATTCAGTACTTC. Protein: CASSPGLAGPLVAKNIQYF.

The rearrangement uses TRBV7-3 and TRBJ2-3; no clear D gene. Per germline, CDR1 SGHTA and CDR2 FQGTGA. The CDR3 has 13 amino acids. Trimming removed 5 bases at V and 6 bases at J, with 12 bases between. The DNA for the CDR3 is TGTGCCAGCAGCCAAGCGAGGCGGGATACGCAGTATTTT. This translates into CASSQARRDTQYF.

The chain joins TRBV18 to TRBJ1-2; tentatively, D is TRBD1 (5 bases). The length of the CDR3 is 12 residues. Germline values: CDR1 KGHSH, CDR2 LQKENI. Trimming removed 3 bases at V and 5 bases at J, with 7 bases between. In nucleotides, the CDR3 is TGTGCCAGCTCACCGGGACCATATGGCTACACCTTC. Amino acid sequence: CASSPGPYGYTF.

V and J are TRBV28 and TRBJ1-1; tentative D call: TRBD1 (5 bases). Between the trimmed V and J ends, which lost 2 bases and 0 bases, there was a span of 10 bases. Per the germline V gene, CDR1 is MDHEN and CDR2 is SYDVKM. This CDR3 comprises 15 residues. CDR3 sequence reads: CASSLMGRLNTEAFF. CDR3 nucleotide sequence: TGTGCCAGCAGTTTAATGGGACGGTTGAACACTGAAGCTTTCTTT. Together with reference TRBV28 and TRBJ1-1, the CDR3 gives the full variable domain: DVKVTQSSRYLVKRTGEKVFLECVQDMDHENMFWYRQDPGLGLRLIYFSYDVKMKEKGDIPEGYSVSREKKERFSLILESASTNQTSMYLCASSLMGRLNTEAFFGQGTRLTVV.